This TCR beta chain derives from a study of monozygotic twins with inflammatory bowel disease. CDR3 length: 15 amino acids. The germline V gene has CDR1 MNHNS and CDR2 SASEGT. Total RNA amounting to about 4,000 ng went into each TCR library. TCRdb reworked the 5' RACE reads into one entry per CDR3 protein, no DNA. The sample has roughly 100,000 distinct CDR3 sequences, and its top ten clones hold under 2.5%. This TCR came from a human donor with ulcerative colitis or Crohn's disease, or a healthy co-twin of an affected twin (not recorded which). The V gene is TRBV6-1, the J gene TRBJ2-3; TCRdb outputs TRBD2, but without DNA this stays unchecked. The specimen sequenced was blood. This chain's CDR3 is CASSEAVGGADTQYF.